These 7 T cell receptor beta chains share one sample of origin, sequenced in a study of Ad26.COV2.S vaccination and SARS-CoV-2 variants. Treatment of the sample: approximately 18 received Ad26.COV2.S at low or high dose, single or two shots; roughly five received placebo; per-sample allocation not given. Sampling was done on day 63 after the first vaccine or placebo injection. TCRdb keeps only in-frame clones here, not all; method: immunoSEQ multiplex PCR. The data show roughly 510,000 clones, around 85% seen once. The starting material was peripheral blood, obtained in a trial of Ad26.COV2.S vaccine versus placebo. The receptors were sampled from a person aged 18-65 years who received the Ad26.COV2.S COVID-19 vaccine or a placebo.

V usage is TRBV2 and J usage is TRBJ2-1; 7 bases fit TRBD2. V was pared by 9 bases and J by 8 bases, with 13 bases of the junction left unmatched. This CDR3 is 14 amino acids long. The germline V gene has CDR1 SNHLY and CDR2 FYNNEI. CDR3 in amino acids: CASKREVYGDEQFF. CDR3 nucleotide sequence: TGTGCCAGTAAACGGGAGGTTTACGGCGATGAGCAGTTCTTC.

This chain connects TRBV28 to TRBJ1-6; 9 nucleotides line up with TRBD1. CDR1 is MDHEN, CDR2 SYDVKM, per germline. This CDR3 has 17 amino acids. The junction had 12 bases not matched to a gene; V was cut back by 2 bases and J by 10 bases. The CDR3 loop reads CASSLGTGGTGQSPLHF. CDR3 DNA: TGTGCCAGCAGTTTAGGAACCGGGGGGACAGGGCAATCACCCCTCCACTTT.

This clone was recorded once. In the same sample, other DNA sequences code for this CDR3. This chain joins TRBV28 and TRBJ2-2, with 8 bases identical to TRBD1. V gave up 6 bases and J gave up 2 bases; unmatched junction bases: 5. Germline V lookup: CDR1 MDHEN, CDR2 SYDVKM. This CDR3 spans 15 amino acids. The CDR3 DNA sequence: TGTGCCAGCAGGAGACAGGGGAGTAACACCGGGGAGCTGTTTTTT. Translated, it gives CASRRQGSNTGELFF.

V gene TRBV30 combines with J gene TRBJ1-6; D is ambiguous. Germline V CDR1 and CDR2: GTSNPN, SVGIG (reference sequence). CDR3 length equals 14 residues. V was clipped by 3 bases and J by 15 bases, with 21 bases between them. The CDR3 sequence is CAWRESLSFGYLHF. CDR3 coding DNA: TGTGCCTGGAGGGAGTCCCTGTCTTTTGGTTACCTCCACTTT.

The rearrangement uses TRBV14 and TRBJ2-5; TRBD2 matches at 9 bases. Germline V gives CDR1 SGHDN, CDR2 FVKESK. This CDR3 is built from 18 residues. V lost 1 base to trimming and J lost 4 bases; unmatched junction nucleotides: 13. The CDR3 protein is CASSQGLLAGGPGETQYF. In DNA, the CDR3 is TGTGCCAGCAGCCAAGGGCTTCTGGCGGGAGGGCCCGGAGAGACCCAGTACTTC.

Only one count was recorded for this clone. The chain recombines TRBV3-1 (or the pseudogene TRBV3-2) with TRBJ2-3; 9 bases match TRBD1. Germline V gene lookup returns CDR1 LGHDT and CDR2 YNNKEL (reference sequence). Losses at the gene ends were 4 bases for V and 2 bases for J; bases not matched to a gene: 4. The CDR3 extends over 15 amino acids. The CDR3 protein is CASSPGTGNTDTQYF. In DNA, the CDR3 is TGTGCCAGCAGCCCCGGGACAGGGAACACAGATACGCAGTATTTT.

The chain combines TRBV10-1 with TRBJ2-5, with D unclear. V lost 10 bases and J lost 4, with 10 bases in between. This CDR3 spans 11 amino acids. Germline V gives CDR1 WNHNN, CDR2 SYGVQD (reference sequence). In DNA form, the CDR3 reads TGCGCCAACGCGAGGTTAGAGACCCAGTACTTC. It codes for CANARLETQYF.